This T cell receptor beta chain was captured in a study of blood T cell repertoires in COVID-19 (dated by TCRdb to 2018 to 2020). As for the study more broadly: The collaborator samples originated in the United States, Italy and Spain and spanned the acute and convalescent phases of COVID-19. The prospective study material was composed of cDNA or gDNA derived from T cells, B-cell-depleted T cells, or PBMCs. Where available, HLA class I and class II types were obtained from metadata supplied by the sample provider rather than from assay-based typing. The dataset comprised deeply sampled blood TCRbeta repertoires from subjects exposed to, actively infected with, or recovered from COVID-19. Samples were obtained from the ongoing ImmuneRACE study (first 160 participants) and from some 1,200 subjects provided by 6 global collaborators. The repertoires were made available in a free public database intended to serve as a resource for research on the immune response to SARS-CoV-2. The sample metadata nearly always contained a de-identified subject ID, COVID-19 status, age in years and sex.

From cysteine to phenylalanine, the CDR3 is 16 amino acids long. The CDR3 DNA has 48 bases and is translated from base 1. For CDR1 and CDR2, the germline V gene lists MNHEY and SVGEGT. Germline trimming: 0 bases from V, 5 bases from J; junction bases outside gene matches: 5. The immunoSEQ Assay, a bias-controlled multiplex PCR, was used to amplify TCRbeta CDR3 regions from genomic DNA. The paper's processing steps were these. The number of nucleated cells in each sample was estimated by amplification of reference gene primers within the assay. Sequence reads were collapsed and filtered to measure the absolute abundance of every unique TCRbeta CDR3 rearrangement. For each sample, productive Simpson clonality was calculated as the square root of Simpson's diversity index across productive rearrangements. In its TCRdb copy, this immuneACCESS table keeps in-frame sequences only and misses some clones. Where compared with another copy, unresolved V genes explain less than half of these, and the others have no known cause. That table is the source of V, J and clone size, and D and trimming were worked out from the DNA. Present in this sample are about 150,000 clones, about 83% of which were seen just once. The ten top clones hold less than 20% of the sample.

Another Seattle source contributed samples from volunteer blood donors who had recovered from COVID-19. Each collaborating institution followed its own protocols to collect whole blood in K2EDTA tubes. For TCRbeta analysis, collaborators shipped samples in one of three forms: frozen whole blood, isolated PBMCs, or DNA extracted from either of those sample types. General conclusions and limits of the study: How much clinical and demographic metadata was included differed by source and by participant, and the metadata was provided uncurated.

This clone has only a few counts. Its cognate antigen has yet to be identified. No much larger clonotype is one base removed from it; base qualities were not supplied. This TCR was recovered from a woman in her seventies who had recovered from COVID-19. Specimen: peripheral blood. The chain was built from TRBV6-2 or TRBV6-3 and TRBJ2-1; TRBD2 agrees with 9 junctional bases. For the CDR3, the sequence is CASSYSGGRGHNEQFF. The DNA sequence reads TGTGCCAGCAGTTACTCTGGCGGGAGGGGACACAATGAGCAGTTCTTC.